This TCR beta chain was observed in a study of CD8+CD57+ T cells in acquired aplastic anemia. Turning to the study itself: CD4+ and CD8+ cells, once sorted, gave DNA averaging approximately 3 ug.

Genomic DNA acted as the template from which TCR beta VDJ combination and CDR3 sequence profiling were carried out. TCRdb analysed the reads with MiXCR anew, one entry per CDR3 protein. Of about 210,000 distinct CDR3 sequences in the sample, 34% were seen once. CDR3 length: 13 amino acids. The germline gives CDR1 KGHDR, CDR2 SFDVKD. V shed 7 bases and J 2 bases; nucleotides not matched to a gene: 3. V and J are TRBV24-1 and TRBJ1-2; 7 nucleotides agree with TRBD1. The clonotype originates from a human donor in good health, serving as a control. Sequencing was carried out using sorted CD4+, CD8+, or CD8+CD57+ T cells (not recorded which) from PBMCs. The CDR3: CATRRQGNYGYTF. CDR3 nucleotides: TGTGCCACCAGAAGACAGGGAAACTATGGCTACACCTTC.